The T cell receptor beta chain under discussion was sequenced for a study of cytomegalovirus exposure and HLA in healthy donors. V dropped 4 bases and J dropped 4; count of bases not matched to a gene: 15. Germline V gene lookup returns CDR1 SEHNR and CDR2 FQNEAQ (reference sequence). CDR3 size: 17 residues. The study ran its PCR with 60 Vbeta and 13 Jbeta primers. Assay used: immunoSEQ multiplex PCR; TCRdb lists only in-frame clones, some missing. The sample consists of 60,000 to 70,000 clones, roughly 80% of them appearing once. This clonotype originated in a male donor in good health and CMV-seropositive. This chain connects TRBV7-9 to TRBJ2-7; TRBD1 aligns across 8 bases. The source material was PBMCs. CDR3: CASSSYPRQGTLYEQYF. In nucleotides, the CDR3 is TGTGCCAGCAGCTCATACCCCCGACAGGGGACTCTGTACGAGCAGTACTTC. The full variable domain, its missing parts supplied by reference TRBV7-9 and TRBJ2-7, is DTGVSQNPRHKITKRGQNVTFRCDPISEHNRLYWYRQTLGQGPEFLTYFQNEAQLEKSRLLSDRFSAERPKGSFSTLEIQRTEQGDSAMYLCASSSYPRQGTLYEQYFGPGTRLTVT.